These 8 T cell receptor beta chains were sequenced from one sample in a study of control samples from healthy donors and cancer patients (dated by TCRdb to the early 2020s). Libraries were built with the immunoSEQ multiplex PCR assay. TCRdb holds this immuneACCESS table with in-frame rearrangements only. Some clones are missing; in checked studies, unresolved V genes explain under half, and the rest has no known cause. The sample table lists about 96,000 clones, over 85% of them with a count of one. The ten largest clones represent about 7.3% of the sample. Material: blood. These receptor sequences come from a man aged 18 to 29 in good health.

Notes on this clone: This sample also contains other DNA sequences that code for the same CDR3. The CDR3 spells CASSSTGPYEQYF. Here the CDR3 DNA reads TGTGCCAGCAGTTCGACAGGGCCCTACGAGCAGTACTTC. The gene calls are TRBV28 and TRBJ2-7, with TRBD1 identical over 7 bases. Per the germline V gene, CDR1 is MDHEN and CDR2 is SYDVKM. V gave up 4 bases and J gave up 2 bases; unmatched junction bases: 2. The CDR3 is 13 amino acids. Using reference TRBV28 and TRBJ2-7 for the parts outside the CDR3, the full variable domain is DVKVTQSSRYLVKRTGEKVFLECVQDMDHENMFWYRQDPGLGLRLIYFSYDVKMKEKGDIPEGYSVSREKKERFSLILESASTNQTSMYLCASSSTGPYEQYFGPGTRLTVT.

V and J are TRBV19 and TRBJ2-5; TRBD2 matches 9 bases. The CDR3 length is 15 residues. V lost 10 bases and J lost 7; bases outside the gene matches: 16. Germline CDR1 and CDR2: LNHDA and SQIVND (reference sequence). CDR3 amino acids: CATTWGSGGIRTQYF. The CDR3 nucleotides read TGTGCCACCACTTGGGGTAGCGGGGGCATTCGGACCCAGTACTTC.

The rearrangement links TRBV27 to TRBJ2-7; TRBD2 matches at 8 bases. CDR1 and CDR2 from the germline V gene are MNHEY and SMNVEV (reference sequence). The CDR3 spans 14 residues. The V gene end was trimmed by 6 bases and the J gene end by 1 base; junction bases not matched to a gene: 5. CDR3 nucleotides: TGTGCCAGCAGAGTAGCGGGACCGTCCTACGAGCAGTACTTC. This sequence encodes CASRVAGPSYEQYF.

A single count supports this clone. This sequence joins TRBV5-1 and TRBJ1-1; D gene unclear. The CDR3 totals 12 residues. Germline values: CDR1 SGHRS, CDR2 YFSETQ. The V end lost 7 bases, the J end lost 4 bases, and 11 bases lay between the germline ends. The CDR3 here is CASRHVGTEAFF. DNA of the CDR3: TGCGCCAGCCGCCATGTGGGCACTGAAGCTTTCTTT. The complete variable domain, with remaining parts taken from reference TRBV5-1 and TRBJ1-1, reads KAGVTQTPRYLIKTRGQQVTLSCSPISGHRSVSWYQQTPGQGLQFLFEYFSETQRNKGNFPGRFSGRQFSNSRSEMNVSTLELGDSALYLCASRHVGTEAFFGQGTRLTVV.

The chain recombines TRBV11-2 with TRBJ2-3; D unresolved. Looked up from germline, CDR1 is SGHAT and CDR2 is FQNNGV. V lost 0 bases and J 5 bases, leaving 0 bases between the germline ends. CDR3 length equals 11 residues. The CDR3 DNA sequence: TGTGCCAGCAGCTTAGAAGATACGCAGTATTTT. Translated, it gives CASSLEDTQYF. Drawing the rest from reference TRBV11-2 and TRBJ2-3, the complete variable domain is EAGVAQSPRYKIIEKRQSVAFWCNPISGHATLYWYQQILGQGPKLLIQFQNNGVVDDSQLPKDRFSAERLKGVDSTLKIQPAKLEDSAVYLCASSLEDTQYFGPGTRLTVL.

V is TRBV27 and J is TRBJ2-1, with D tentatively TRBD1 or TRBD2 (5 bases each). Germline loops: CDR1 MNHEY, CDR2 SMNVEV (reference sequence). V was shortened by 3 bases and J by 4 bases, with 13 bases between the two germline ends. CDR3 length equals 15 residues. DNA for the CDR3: TGTGCCAGCAGTTTTAGGGACCCCCTTTACAATGAGCAGTTCTTC. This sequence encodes CASSFRDPLYNEQFF.

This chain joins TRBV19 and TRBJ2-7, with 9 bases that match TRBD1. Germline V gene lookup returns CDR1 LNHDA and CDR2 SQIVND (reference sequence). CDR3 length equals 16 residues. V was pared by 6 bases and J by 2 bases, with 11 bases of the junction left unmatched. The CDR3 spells CASSRGTGILTYEQYF. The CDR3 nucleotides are TGTGCCAGTAGCCGCGGGACAGGGATACTTACCTACGAGCAGTACTTC.

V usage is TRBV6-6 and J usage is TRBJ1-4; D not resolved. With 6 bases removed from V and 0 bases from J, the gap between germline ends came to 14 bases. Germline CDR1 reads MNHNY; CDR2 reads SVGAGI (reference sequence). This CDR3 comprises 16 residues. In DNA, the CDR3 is TGTGCCAGCAGCCGGTCACAGAGCGCAACTAATGAAAAACTGTTTTTT. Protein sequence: CASSRSQSATNEKLFF.